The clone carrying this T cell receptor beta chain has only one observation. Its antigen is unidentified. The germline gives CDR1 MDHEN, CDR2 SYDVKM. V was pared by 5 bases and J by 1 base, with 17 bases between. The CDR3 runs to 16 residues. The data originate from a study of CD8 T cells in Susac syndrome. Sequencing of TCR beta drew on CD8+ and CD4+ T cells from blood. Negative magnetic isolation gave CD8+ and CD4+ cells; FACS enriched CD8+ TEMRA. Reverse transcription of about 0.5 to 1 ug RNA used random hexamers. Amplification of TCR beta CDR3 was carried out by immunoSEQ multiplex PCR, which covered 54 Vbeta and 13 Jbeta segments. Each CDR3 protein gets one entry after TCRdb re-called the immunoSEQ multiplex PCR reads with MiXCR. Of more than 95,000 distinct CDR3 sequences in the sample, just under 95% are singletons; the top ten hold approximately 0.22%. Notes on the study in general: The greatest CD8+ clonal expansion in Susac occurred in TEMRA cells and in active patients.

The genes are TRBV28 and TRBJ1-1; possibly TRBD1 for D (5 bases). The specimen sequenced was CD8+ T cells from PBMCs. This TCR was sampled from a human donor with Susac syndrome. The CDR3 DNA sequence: TGTGCCAGCAGTCCCCCCCGGGCAGGGAGGAACACTGAAGCTTTCTTT. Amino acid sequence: CASSPPRAGRNTEAFF.